Below, one T cell receptor beta chain is given with its context. This record belongs to a study of T cell changes during pregnancy in multiple sclerosis. The protocol was immunoSEQ multiplex PCR, while the TCRdb copy is restricted to in-frame clones and leaves out a portion. The sample holds around 41,000 clones, 91% seen once. The germline V gene has CDR1 MNHEY and CDR2 SVGAGI. With V trimmed by 6 bases and J by 8 bases, 3 bases remained unmatched. There are 12 residues in the CDR3. The sample was CD4+ T cells from peripheral blood mononuclear cells, taken in the third trimester of pregnancy. This sequence joins TRBV6-5 and TRBJ2-1; TRBD1 agrees at 8 bases. The clonotype comes from a female donor in good health, enrolled as a control in a pregnancy study. CDR3 loop: CASSDRGDEQFF. CDR3 in DNA: TGTGCCAGCAGCGACAGGGGCGATGAGCAGTTCTTC.